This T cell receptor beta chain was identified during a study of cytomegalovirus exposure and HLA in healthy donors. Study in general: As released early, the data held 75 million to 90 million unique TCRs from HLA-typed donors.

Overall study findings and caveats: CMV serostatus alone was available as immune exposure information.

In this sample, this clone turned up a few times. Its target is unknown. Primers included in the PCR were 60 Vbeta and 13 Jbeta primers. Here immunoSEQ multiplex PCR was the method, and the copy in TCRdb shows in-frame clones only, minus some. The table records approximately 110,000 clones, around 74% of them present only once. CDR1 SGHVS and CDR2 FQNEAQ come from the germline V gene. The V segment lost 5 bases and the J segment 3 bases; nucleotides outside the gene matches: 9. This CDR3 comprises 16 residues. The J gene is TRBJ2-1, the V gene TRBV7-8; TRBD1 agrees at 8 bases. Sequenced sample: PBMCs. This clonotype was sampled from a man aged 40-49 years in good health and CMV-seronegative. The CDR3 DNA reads TGTGCCAGCAGCACGACAGGGGCTGGGGGCTACAATGAGCAGTTCTTC. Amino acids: CASSTTGAGGYNEQFF.